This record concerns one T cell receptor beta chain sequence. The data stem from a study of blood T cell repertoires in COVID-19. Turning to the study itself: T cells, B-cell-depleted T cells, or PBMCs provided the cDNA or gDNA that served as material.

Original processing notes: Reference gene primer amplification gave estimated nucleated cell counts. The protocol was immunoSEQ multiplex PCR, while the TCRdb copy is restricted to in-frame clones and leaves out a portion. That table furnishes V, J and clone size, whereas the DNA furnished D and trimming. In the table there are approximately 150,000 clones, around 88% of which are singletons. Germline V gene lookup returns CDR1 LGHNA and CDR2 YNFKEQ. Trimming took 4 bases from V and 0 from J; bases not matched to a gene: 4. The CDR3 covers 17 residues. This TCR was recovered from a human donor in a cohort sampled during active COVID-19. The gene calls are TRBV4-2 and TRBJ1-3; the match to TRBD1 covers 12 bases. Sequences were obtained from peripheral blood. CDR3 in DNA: TGTGCCAGCAGCCTCGGGACAGGGGGCTCCTCTGGAAACACCATATATTTT. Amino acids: CASSLGTGGSSGNTIYF.